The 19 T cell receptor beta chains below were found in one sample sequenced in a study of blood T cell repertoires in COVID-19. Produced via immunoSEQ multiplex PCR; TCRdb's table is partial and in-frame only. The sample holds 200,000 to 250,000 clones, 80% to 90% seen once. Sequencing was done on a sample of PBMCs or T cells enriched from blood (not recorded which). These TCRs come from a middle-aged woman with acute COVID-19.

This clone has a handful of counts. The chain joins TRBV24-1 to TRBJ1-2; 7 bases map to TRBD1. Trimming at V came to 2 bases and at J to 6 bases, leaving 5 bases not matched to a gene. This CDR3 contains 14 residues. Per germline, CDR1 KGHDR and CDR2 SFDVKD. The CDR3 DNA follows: TGTGCCACCAGTGATTCCTACAGGGGCCATGGCTACACCTTC. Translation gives CATSDSYRGHGYTF.

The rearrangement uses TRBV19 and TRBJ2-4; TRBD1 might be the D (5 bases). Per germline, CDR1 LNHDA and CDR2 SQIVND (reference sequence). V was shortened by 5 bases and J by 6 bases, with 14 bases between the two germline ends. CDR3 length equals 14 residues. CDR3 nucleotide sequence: TGTGCCAGTAGTGCCCAGGGATACAGAAACATTCAGTACTTC. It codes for CASSAQGYRNIQYF.

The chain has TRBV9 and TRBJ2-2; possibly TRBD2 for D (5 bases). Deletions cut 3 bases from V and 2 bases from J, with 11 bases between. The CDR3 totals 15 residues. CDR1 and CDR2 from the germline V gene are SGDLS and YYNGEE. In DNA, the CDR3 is TGTGCCAGCAGCGCCTCACGGGAAAACACCGGGGAGCTGTTTTTT. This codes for CASSASRENTGELFF.

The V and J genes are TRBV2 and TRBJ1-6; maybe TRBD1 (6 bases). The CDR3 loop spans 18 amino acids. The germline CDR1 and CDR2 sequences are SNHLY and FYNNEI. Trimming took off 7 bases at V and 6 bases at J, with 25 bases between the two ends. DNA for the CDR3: TGTGCCAGCACCCGCCTCCCGGGGGGTCTAGGGGGTAATTCACCCCTCCACTTT. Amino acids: CASTRLPGGLGGNSPLHF.

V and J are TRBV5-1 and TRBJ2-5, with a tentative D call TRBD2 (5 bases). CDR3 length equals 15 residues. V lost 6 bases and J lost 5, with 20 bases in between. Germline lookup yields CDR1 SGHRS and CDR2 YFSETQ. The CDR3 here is CASTPGGPWEETQYF. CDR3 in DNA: TGCGCCAGCACCCCAGGCGGACCCTGGGAGGAGACCCAGTACTTC.

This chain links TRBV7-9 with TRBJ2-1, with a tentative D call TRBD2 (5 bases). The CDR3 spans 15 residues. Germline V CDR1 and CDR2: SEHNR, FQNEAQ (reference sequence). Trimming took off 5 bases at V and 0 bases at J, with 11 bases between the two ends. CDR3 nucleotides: TGTGCCAGCAGCCGGACTGGGAGCTCCTACAATGAGCAGTTCTTC. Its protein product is CASSRTGSSYNEQFF.

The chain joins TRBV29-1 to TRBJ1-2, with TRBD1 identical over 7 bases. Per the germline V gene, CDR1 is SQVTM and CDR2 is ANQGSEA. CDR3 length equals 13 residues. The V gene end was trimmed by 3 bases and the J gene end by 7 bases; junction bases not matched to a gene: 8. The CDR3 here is CSVDGGTVAGYTF. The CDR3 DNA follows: TGCAGCGTTGACGGCGGGACAGTCGCTGGCTACACCTTC.

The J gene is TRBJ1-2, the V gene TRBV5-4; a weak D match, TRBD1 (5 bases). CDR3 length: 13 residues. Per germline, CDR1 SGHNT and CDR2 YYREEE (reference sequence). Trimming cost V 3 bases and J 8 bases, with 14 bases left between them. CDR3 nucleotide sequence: TGTGCCAGCAGCTACGACAGCCTTGGGGGCTACACCTTC. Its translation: CASSYDSLGGYTF.

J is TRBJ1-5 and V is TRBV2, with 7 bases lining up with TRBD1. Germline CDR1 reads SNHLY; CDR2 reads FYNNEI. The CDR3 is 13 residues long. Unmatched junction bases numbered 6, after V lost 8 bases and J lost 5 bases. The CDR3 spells CASAGQYDQPQHF. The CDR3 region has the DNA TGTGCCAGCGCGGGACAGTATGATCAGCCCCAGCATTTT.

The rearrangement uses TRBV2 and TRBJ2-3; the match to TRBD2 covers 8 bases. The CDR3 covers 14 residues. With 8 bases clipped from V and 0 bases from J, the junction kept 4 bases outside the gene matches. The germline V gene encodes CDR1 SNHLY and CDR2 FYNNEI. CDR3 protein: CASLLAESTDTQYF. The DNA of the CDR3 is TGTGCCAGCCTACTAGCGGAAAGCACAGATACGCAGTATTTT. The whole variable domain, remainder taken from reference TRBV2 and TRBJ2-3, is EPEVTQTPSHQVTQMGQEVILRCVPISNHLYFYWYRQILGQKVEFLVSFYNNEISEKSEIFDDQFSVERPDGSNFTLKIRSTKLEDSAMYFCASLLAESTDTQYFGPGTRLTVL.

CDR3 loop: CASSFSTGTGDRTEAFF. CDR3 nucleotide sequence: TGCGCCAGCAGCTTTTCTACCGGGACAGGGGATCGCACTGAAGCTTTCTTT. This rearrangement joins TRBV5-1 to TRBJ1-1, with 10 bases matching TRBD1. Germline CDR1 SGHRS, CDR2 YFSETQ. The CDR3 totals 17 residues. The V and J ends lost 2 bases and 4 bases, in that order; junction bases with no gene match: 11.

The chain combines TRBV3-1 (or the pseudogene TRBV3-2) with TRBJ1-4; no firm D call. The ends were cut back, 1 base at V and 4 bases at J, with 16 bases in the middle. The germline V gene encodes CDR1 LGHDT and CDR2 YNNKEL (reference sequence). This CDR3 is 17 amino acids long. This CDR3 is CASSQAFRGRVNEKLFF. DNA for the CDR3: TGTGCCAGCAGCCAAGCTTTCCGGGGTCGGGTTAATGAAAAACTGTTTTTT.

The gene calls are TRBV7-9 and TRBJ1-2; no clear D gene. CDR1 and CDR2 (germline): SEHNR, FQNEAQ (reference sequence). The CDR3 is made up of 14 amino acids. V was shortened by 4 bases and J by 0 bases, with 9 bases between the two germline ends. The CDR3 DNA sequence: TGTGCCAGCAGCTCTCATTCGGCTAACTATGGCTACACCTTC. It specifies CASSSHSANYGYTF.

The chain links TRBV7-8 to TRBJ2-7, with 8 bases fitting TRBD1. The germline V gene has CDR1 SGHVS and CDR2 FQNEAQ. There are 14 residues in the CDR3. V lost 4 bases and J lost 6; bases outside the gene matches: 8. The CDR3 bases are TGTGCCAGCAGCTCAAGCAGGGGGCCTCTCGAGCAGTACTTC. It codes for CASSSSRGPLEQYF.

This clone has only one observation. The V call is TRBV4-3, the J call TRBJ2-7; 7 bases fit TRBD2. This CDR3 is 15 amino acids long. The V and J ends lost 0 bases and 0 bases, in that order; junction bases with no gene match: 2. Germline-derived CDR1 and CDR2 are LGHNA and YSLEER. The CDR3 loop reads CASSQDLAASYEQYF. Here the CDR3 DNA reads TGCGCCAGCAGCCAAGATCTAGCGGCCTCCTACGAGCAGTACTTC.

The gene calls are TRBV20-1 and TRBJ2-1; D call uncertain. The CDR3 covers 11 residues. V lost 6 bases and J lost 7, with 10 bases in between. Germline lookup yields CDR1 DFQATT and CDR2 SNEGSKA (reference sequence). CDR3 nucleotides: TGCAGTGCCTATTTCCGGAATGAGCAGTTCTTC. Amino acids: CSAYFRNEQFF.

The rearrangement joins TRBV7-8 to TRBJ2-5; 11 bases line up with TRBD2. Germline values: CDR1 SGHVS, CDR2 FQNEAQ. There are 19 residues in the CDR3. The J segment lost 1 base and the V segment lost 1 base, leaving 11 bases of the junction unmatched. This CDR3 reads CASSLGSSGGARVQETQYF. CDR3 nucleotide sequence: TGTGCCAGCAGCTTAGGGAGTAGCGGGGGGGCCAGAGTCCAAGAGACCCAGTACTTC.

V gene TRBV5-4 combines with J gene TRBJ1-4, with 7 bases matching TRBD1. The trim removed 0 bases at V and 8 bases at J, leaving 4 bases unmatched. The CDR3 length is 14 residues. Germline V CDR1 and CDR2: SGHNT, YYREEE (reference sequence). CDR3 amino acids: CASSLDRGLEKLFF. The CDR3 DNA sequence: TGTGCCAGCAGCTTGGATAGGGGGCTCGAAAAACTGTTTTTT.

The CDR3 protein is CASSQQGGGSPLHF. CDR3 bases: TGTGCCAGCAGCCAACAGGGTGGGGGTTCACCCCTCCACTTT. The chain uses TRBV6-5 and TRBJ1-6, with D possibly being TRBD1 (6 bases). V lost 6 bases and J lost 9, with 15 bases in between. This CDR3 region has 14 residues. CDR1 is MNHEY, CDR2 SVGAGI, per germline.